The clone carrying this TCR beta chain occurred many times. The antigen is unknown. Template-switching 5'RACE yielded the TCR cDNA; a universal primer site and UMIs were added in the process. TCRdb used MiXCR to reprocess the 5' RACE reads, holding one entry per CDR3 protein. Among some 260,000 distinct CDR3 sequences listed, about 5.2% were seen once. The data derive from a study of T cells after yellow fever vaccination. Overall study results and limits: It was the secondary response that reached its peak faster, day 5 versus 15, but it was weaker. Abundant contaminating clonotypes from the bulk population could appear in FACS-sorted repertoires.

CDR1 is SGHTA, CDR2 FQGTGA, per germline. V shed 5 bases, J shed 9 bases, and the junction held 11 bases outside the gene matches. CDR3 length: 15 residues. This specimen consisted of CD4+ T cells sorted from PBMCs, obtained on the day of the yellow fever booster vaccination. The receptor's source is a man between 18 and 35 years old who received the YFV17D yellow fever vaccine. The chain employs TRBV7-3 and TRBJ2-3, with 10 bases aligning to TRBD2. The CDR3 sequence: CASSKSSGGPTTQYF. CDR3 nucleotide sequence: TGTGCCAGCAGCAAATCTAGCGGGGGACCGACCACGCAGTATTTT.